The text below deals with one T cell receptor beta chain. This CDR3 region has 13 residues. V gave up 9 bases and J gave up 0 bases, with 12 bases separating them. CDR1 and CDR2 from the germline V gene are SGHNT and YYREEE (reference sequence). Only CD45RO-negative cells positively selected for CCR7 counted as naive CD8 cells, so terminally differentiated effector memory CD45RA+ cells were excluded. This record comes from a study of shared clonotypes between healthy human individuals. Data came from immunoSEQ multiplex PCR; TCRdb stores just in-frame clones and leaves some out. The sample includes over 800,000 clones, roughly 92% of them seen just once.

The sequencing sample was made of naive CD8+ T cells sorted from blood. The chain employs TRBV5-4 and TRBJ1-1; D may be TRBD1 (6 bases). The clonotype comes from a man aged 25-45 years in good health. CDR3 in amino acids: CAIPGDLNTEAFF. The CDR3, as DNA: TGTGCCATCCCAGGGGACTTGAACACTGAAGCTTTCTTT.